Below, 30 T cell receptor beta chains from the same sample are listed, as sequenced in a study of cytomegalovirus exposure and HLA in healthy donors (dated by TCRdb to about 2017). Library preparation employed the immunoSEQ multiplex PCR assay. For the multiplex PCR, a mixture combining 60 forward primers for TCR Vbeta segments and 13 reverse primers for TCR Jbeta segments was used. TCRdb's version of the immuneACCESS table is confined to in-frame rearrangements and falls short of the full clone set. An unresolved V gene accounts for under half of the shortfall where checked; the remainder is of unknown origin. The sample has over 100,000 clones on record. The ten largest clonotypes hold 1.5% to 2% of the sample. The sample taken for sequencing was PBMCs. The receptors were gathered from a young man in good health and CMV-seronegative.

The chain uses TRBV5-1 and TRBJ2-3; a weak D match, TRBD2 (6 bases). The CDR3 covers 14 residues. Germline lookup yields CDR1 SGHRS and CDR2 YFSETQ. V was trimmed by 5 bases and J by 5 bases, leaving 15 bases between them. The CDR3, as DNA: TGCGCCAGCAGTCGTGCCGGGAGTCAAGATACGCAGTATTTT. Translating it yields CASSRAGSQDTQYF.

The chain recombines TRBV5-1 with TRBJ2-5, with D tentatively TRBD1 (7 bases). The CDR3 totals 14 residues. V gave up 0 bases and J gave up 4 bases, with 10 bases separating them. Germline values: CDR1 SGHRS, CDR2 YFSETQ. CDR3 residues: CASSLGQGGETQYF. The CDR3 DNA follows: TGCGCCAGCAGCTTGGGGCAGGGGGGAGAGACCCAGTACTTC.

This chain connects TRBV5-4 to TRBJ1-3; 8 bases are shared with TRBD1. CDR3 size: 14 residues. Germline CDR1 reads SGHNT; CDR2 reads YYREEE (reference sequence). The junction had 3 bases not matched to a gene; V was cut back by 4 bases and J by 3 bases. The CDR3 nucleotides read TGTGCCAGCAGCGAGGGGACAGGTGGAAACACCATATATTTT. It codes for CASSEGTGGNTIYF.

The V gene is TRBV5-5, the J gene TRBJ1-6; D unresolved. CDR1 and CDR2 (germline): SGHKS, YYEKEE (reference sequence). The length of the CDR3 is 15 residues. V was shortened by 0 bases and J by 6 bases, with 10 bases between the two germline ends. For the CDR3, the DNA is TGTGCCAGCAGCTTGGTGTCCCTAGGTAATTCACCCCTCCACTTT. This translates into CASSLVSLGNSPLHF.

The genes are TRBV7-9 and TRBJ1-1, with D perhaps matching TRBD1 (6 bases). With 2 bases removed from V and 5 bases from J, the gap between germline ends came to 21 bases. CDR1 is SEHNR and CDR2 is FQNEAQ in the germline V gene (reference sequence). This CDR3 contains 17 residues. CDR3 amino acids: CASSLRGGAGARTEAFF. The CDR3 DNA reads TGTGCCAGCAGCTTACGGGGGGGGGCAGGGGCGAGGACTGAAGCTTTCTTT.

The chain carries TRBV7-2 and TRBJ2-7, with D maybe TRBD1 (5 bases). V gave up 4 bases and J gave up 6 bases, with 10 bases separating them. CDR1 and CDR2 (germline): SGHTA, FQGNSA. The CDR3 has 12 amino acids. CDR3 nucleotides: TGTGCCAGCAGCTCGTTTACAGGCGAGCAGTACTTC. This sequence encodes CASSSFTGEQYF.

The chain uses TRBV28 and TRBJ2-5; 7 bases are shared with TRBD2. Germline CDR1 is MDHEN and CDR2 is SYDVKM. This CDR3 is built from 15 residues. After removal of 5 bases from V and 2 bases from J, the junction contained 8 bases not matched to a gene. The CDR3 DNA sequence: TGTGCCAGCAGTATAACCTGGACTAGACAAGAGACCCAGTACTTC. It specifies CASSITWTRQETQYF.

The chain carries TRBV5-4 and TRBJ2-3; D is undetermined. The CDR3 is made up of 11 amino acids. Trimming took 6 bases from V and 4 from J, leaving 6 bases between them. Germline V gene data show CDR1 as SGHNT and CDR2 as YYREEE (reference sequence). The CDR3 DNA follows: TGTGCCAGCACCCTCGCAGATACGCAGTATTTT. This codes for CASTLADTQYF.

This chain joins TRBV28 and TRBJ2-7; D not certain. The V gene's germline CDR1 is MDHEN and CDR2 SYDVKM. The CDR3 consists of 13 residues. The V and J ends lost 3 bases and 3 bases respectively, with 9 bases between them. CDR3 DNA: TGTGCCAGCAGTTTGGGCACCTTCTACGAGCAGTACTTC. The encoded protein is CASSLGTFYEQYF. Full variable domain (missing parts from reference TRBV28 and TRBJ2-7): DVKVTQSSRYLVKRTGEKVFLECVQDMDHENMFWYRQDPGLGLRLIYFSYDVKMKEKGDIPEGYSVSREKKERFSLILESASTNQTSMYLCASSLGTFYEQYFGPGTRLTVT.

As DNA, the CDR3 is TGTGCCAGCTCCGAGGGAAGCTACACCGGGGAGCTGTTTTTT. Encoded protein: CASSEGSYTGELFF. V and J are TRBV9 and TRBJ2-2, with a weak D call TRBD2 (5 bases). V lost 7 bases, J lost 3 bases, and 13 bases lay in between. Looked up from germline, CDR1 is SGDLS and CDR2 is YYNGEE. The CDR3 spans 14 residues.

The CDR3 region is CASRQTEFYEQYF. DNA of the CDR3: TGCGCCAGCAGGCAGACGGAGTTCTACGAGCAGTACTTC. This chain connects TRBV5-1 to TRBJ2-7, with D hard to call. CDR1 and CDR2 from the germline V gene are SGHRS and YFSETQ. The CDR3 spans 13 residues. V lost 5 bases and J lost 3, with 12 bases in between.

The chain is built from TRBV30 and TRBJ2-5; the match to TRBD1 covers 8 bases. The J call may be faulty, since TRBJ2-7 better matches the DNA end. Germline CDR1 and CDR2: GTSNPN and SVGIG (reference sequence). The CDR3 loop spans 16 amino acids. In nucleotides, the CDR3 is TGTGCCTGGAGAGGATCCGGACAGGGCAACTCCTACGAGCAGTACTTC. It translates to CAWRGSGQGNSYEQYF.

The chain combines TRBV27 with TRBJ1-1, with D tentatively TRBD1 (5 bases). Trimming shortened V by 3 bases and J by 1 base, and 9 bases separated the two germline ends. Germline V CDR1 and CDR2: MNHEY, SMNVEV (reference sequence). CDR3 length: 14 amino acids. This CDR3 is CASSFRQRNTEAFF. CDR3 nucleotides: TGTGCCAGCAGTTTCAGACAGAGGAACACTGAAGCTTTCTTT.

The chain carries TRBV28 and TRBJ2-5, with 13 bases identical to TRBD2. The CDR3 spans 15 residues. V lost 5 bases, J lost 4 bases, and 4 bases stayed unmatched. CDR1 and CDR2 from the germline V gene are MDHEN and SYDVKM. CDR3 loop: CASSTTSGGPETQYF. The CDR3 nucleotides are TGTGCCAGCAGTACGACTAGCGGGGGGCCAGAGACCCAGTACTTC.

The chain combines TRBV15 with TRBJ1-2, with no clear D. This CDR3 is 15 amino acids long. The V gene's germline CDR1 is LNHNV and CDR2 YYDKDF (reference sequence). V shed 0 bases and J shed 2 bases, with 10 bases lying between them. The CDR3 sequence: CATSRDRSGNYGYTF. The CDR3 DNA is TGTGCCACCAGCAGAGATCGGAGCGGGAACTATGGCTACACCTTC.

The chain employs TRBV5-4 and TRBJ1-1; D possibly corresponds to TRBD1 (6 bases). The ends were cut back, 4 bases at V and 0 bases at J, with 19 bases in the middle. This CDR3 is 17 amino acids long. Germline V gene sequence: CDR1 SGHNT, CDR2 YYREEE (reference sequence). Written as DNA, the CDR3 is TGTGCCAGCAGCCGCGGGGGGCTGGGGGGGATGAACACTGAAGCTTTCTTT. Amino acids: CASSRGGLGGMNTEAFF.

The V call is TRBV7-9, the J call TRBJ1-6, with no clear D. Per the germline V gene, CDR1 is SEHNR and CDR2 is FQNEAQ (reference sequence). CDR3 length equals 12 residues. Between the trimmed V and J ends, which lost 7 bases and 7 bases, there was a span of 8 bases. This CDR3 is CASIRENSPLHF. CDR3 nucleotide sequence: TGTGCCAGCATCCGAGAGAATTCACCCCTCCACTTT.

The J gene is TRBJ1-2, the V gene TRBV28; weak D call: TRBD1 (6 bases). V was clipped by 5 bases and J by 2 bases, with 6 bases between them. CDR3 size: 12 residues. Germline CDR1 is MDHEN and CDR2 is SYDVKM. The CDR3 DNA follows: TGTGCCAGCAGTCAGGGGAACTATGGCTACACCTTC. Encoded protein: CASSQGNYGYTF.

Comment on this clone: At one of its ends the junction is not consistent with the germline gene, which may arise from a read error. The same CDR3 arises from other DNA sequences in this sample as well. The rearrangement joins TRBV5-1 to TRBJ1-6, with a weak D call TRBD1 (5 bases). The germline V gene encodes CDR1 SGHRS and CDR2 YFSETQ. This CDR3 is built from 15 residues. The CDR3 DNA is TGTGCCAGCAGCTTGGCCGGGGGGATGGAGTCACCCCTCCACTTT. This sequence encodes CASSLAGGMESPLHF.

The V and J genes are TRBV7-9 and TRBJ1-2; D is perhaps TRBD1 (6 bases). Trimming left V 5 bases short and J 1 base short, with 14 bases between. CDR1 is SEHNR, CDR2 FQNEAQ, per germline (reference sequence). The CDR3 contains 15 residues. The CDR3 reads CASSIGQTDNYGYTF. CDR3 in DNA: TGTGCCAGCAGCATCGGACAGACAGATAACTATGGCTACACCTTC.

The genes are TRBV7-8 and TRBJ1-1; 7 bases map to TRBD1. Germline assignment: CDR1 SGHVS and CDR2 FQNEAQ. Trimming removed 2 bases from V and 1 base from J; junction bases left unmatched: 4. This CDR3 contains 15 residues. The DNA of the CDR3 is TGTGCCAGCAGCTTACAGGGGGTTCGGAACACTGAAGCTTTCTTT. This gives the protein CASSLQGVRNTEAFF.

The rearrangement links TRBV19 to TRBJ2-3; TRBD1 matches at 8 bases. The germline V gene has CDR1 LNHDA and CDR2 SQIVND (reference sequence). CDR3 length: 13 residues. V was pared by 6 bases and J by 4 bases, with 3 bases of the junction left unmatched. The CDR3 loop is CASRDRGADTQYF. The CDR3 DNA is TGTGCCAGTAGAGACAGGGGCGCAGATACGCAGTATTTT.

The chain is built from TRBV5-4 and TRBJ1-3; 7 nucleotides agree with TRBD1. The CDR3 is 14 amino acids. Germline trimming cut 4 bases from V and 4 bases from J; bases unmatched to any gene: 5. The germline V gene has CDR1 SGHNT and CDR2 YYREEE (reference sequence). The chain's CDR3 is CASSAGQAGNTIYF. The CDR3 region has the DNA TGTGCCAGCAGCGCCGGACAGGCGGGAAACACCATATATTTT.

The J gene is TRBJ1-1, the V gene TRBV6-6; perhaps TRBD1 as D (6 bases). CDR3 length: 14 residues. From germline, CDR1 is MNHNY and CDR2 SVGAGI (reference sequence). The V and J ends lost 0 bases and 5 bases respectively, with 10 bases between them. Here the CDR3 DNA reads TGTGCCAGCAGTTACTCAACCACAGGGACTGAAGCTTTCTTT. Translating gives CASSYSTTGTEAFF.

J is TRBJ2-1 and V is TRBV7-2; D remains unclear. The CDR3 is made up of 12 amino acids. Germline V gene lookup returns CDR1 SGHTA and CDR2 FQGNSA. V was shortened by 4 bases and J by 9 bases, with 10 bases between the two germline ends. The CDR3: CASSSPTPEQFF. As DNA, the CDR3 is TGTGCCAGCAGCTCCCCAACTCCTGAGCAGTTCTTC.

The chain joins TRBV11-3 to TRBJ2-7, with TRBD2 as a possible D gene (6 bases). Per the germline V gene, CDR1 is SGHNT and CDR2 is YENEEA. The CDR3 sequence is 12 residues long. The V and J ends lost 6 bases and 3 bases respectively, with 9 bases between them. CDR3 nucleotide sequence: TGTGCCAGCAGTGGGACTTACTACGAGCAGTACTTC. Translated: CASSGTYYEQYF.

J is TRBJ1-2 and V is TRBV28, with 8 bases matching TRBD1. The ends lost 6 bases at V and 2 bases at J; junction bases unmatched: 11. There are 16 residues in the CDR3. The germline V gene has CDR1 MDHEN and CDR2 SYDVKM. This CDR3 is CASSELTGGSNYGYTF. The CDR3 nucleotides are TGTGCCAGCAGCGAATTAACAGGGGGTTCCAACTATGGCTACACCTTC.

The chain carries TRBV15 and TRBJ2-2; D is perhaps TRBD1 (5 bases). CDR1 is LNHNV, CDR2 YYDKDF, per germline (reference sequence). The germline V and J ends were trimmed by 0 bases and 2 bases, with 10 bases remaining between them. This CDR3 spans 16 amino acids. CDR3 nucleotides: TGTGCCACCAGCAGAGAGGCCGACAGAAACACCGGGGAGCTGTTTTTT. As protein: CATSREADRNTGELFF.

V usage is TRBV28 and J usage is TRBJ1-2, with 8 bases that match TRBD1. Germline lookup yields CDR1 MDHEN and CDR2 SYDVKM. Losses at the gene ends were 2 bases for V and 6 bases for J; bases not matched to a gene: 5. The CDR3 runs 14 residues. As DNA, the CDR3 is TGTGCCAGCAGTTTAAGGCAGGGGGCCCATGGCTACACCTTC. Encoded protein: CASSLRQGAHGYTF.

V gene TRBV9 combines with J gene TRBJ2-5, with 9 positions matching TRBD1. The junction had 5 bases not matched to a gene; V was cut back by 0 bases and J by 2 bases. The CDR3 consists of 16 residues. CDR1 is SGDLS, CDR2 YYNGEE, per germline. The chain's CDR3 is CASSVDTGGRQETQYF. The CDR3 coding sequence is TGTGCCAGCAGCGTAGACACAGGGGGCCGTCAAGAGACCCAGTACTTC.